This T cell receptor (beta chain) stems from a study of blood T cell repertoires in COVID-19. In the study overall: Samples came from the United States, Italy and Spain, spanning acute and convalescent COVID-19.

Trimming took off 0 bases at V and 8 bases at J, with 16 bases between the two ends. The CDR3 consists of 16 residues. From germline, CDR1 is MNHEY and CDR2 SVGAGI. TCRdb keeps only in-frame clones here, not all; method: immunoSEQ multiplex PCR. The sample holds roughly 260,000 clones, approximately 90% seen once. This TCR derives from a man aged 55 to 70 who had recovered from COVID-19. The chain joins TRBV6-5 to TRBJ1-4, with D tentatively TRBD1 (5 bases). The sequenced material came from peripheral blood. CDR3 residues: CASSYSAGRGKEKLFF. DNA of the CDR3: TGTGCCAGCAGTTACTCGGCGGGACGCGGAAAGGAAAAACTGTTTTTT.